The 19 T cell receptor beta chains listed next were all sequenced from one sample in a study of human T cells and chemical hapten exposure. Time point reported: patch test 2, 6 weeks after DPC sensitization. As for treatment: therapeutic diphenylcyclopropenone sensitization with weekly scalp DPC. Each CDR3 protein gets one entry after TCRdb re-called the RACE reads with MiXCR. In the table there are 330,000 or so distinct CDR3 sequences, about 6.9% of which are singletons. The sample was whole blood, taken in connection with sensitization to the hapten diphenylcyclopropenone (DPC). These receptors all come from a woman aged 18-35 years with alopecia areata. Some clones in this sample may be carry-over from other donors' samples.

This chain links TRBV27 with TRBJ2-7; 8 bases map to TRBD1. This CDR3 spans 15 amino acids. Germline trimming cut 8 bases from V and 1 base from J; bases unmatched to any gene: 10. CDR1 and CDR2 (germline): MNHEY, SMNVEV (reference sequence). This CDR3 reads CASSPGGYDSYEQYF. The CDR3 DNA follows: TGTGCCAGCTCTCCAGGGGGCTATGATTCCTACGAGCAGTACTTC.

In this sample, this clonotype turned up a few times. The rearrangement links TRBV11-1 to TRBJ2-5; 10 nucleotides line up with TRBD1. The trim removed 6 bases at V and 2 bases at J, leaving 6 bases unmatched. The germline V gene has CDR1 SGHAT and CDR2 FQDESV (reference sequence). The length of the CDR3 is 15 residues. The CDR3 loop is CASSHPGQGQETQYF. The CDR3 DNA is TGTGCCAGCAGTCACCCGGGACAGGGGCAAGAGACCCAGTACTTC.

This clonotype was observed at least ten times. This sequence joins TRBV12-3 or TRBV12-4 and TRBJ1-1, with TRBD1 as a possible D gene (6 bases). This CDR3 is built from 14 residues. V dropped 1 base and J dropped 5 bases, with 11 bases sitting between them. CDR3 coding DNA: TGTGCCAGCAGTTTAGTGGGGGGCCGGACTGAAGCTTTCTTT. Amino acids: CASSLVGGRTEAFF.

This clonotype was seen only a few times. The CDR3 loop reads CASSSGGVSRSSYNSPLHF. The CDR3 bases are TGTGCCAGCAGCTCCGGAGGGGTATCCAGGAGCTCCTATAATTCACCCCTCCACTTT. The gene calls are TRBV7-9 and TRBJ1-6; a possible D gene is TRBD1 (5 bases). The CDR3 contains 19 residues. Per the germline V gene, CDR1 is SEHNR and CDR2 is FQNEAQ (reference sequence). V lost 4 bases and J lost 0, with 19 bases in between.

Only a few counts were recorded for this clonotype. The chain has TRBV7-8 and TRBJ2-3; weak D call: TRBD2 (5 bases). CDR1 and CDR2 from the germline V gene are SGHVS and FQNEAQ. V was clipped by 2 bases and J by 1 base, with 7 bases between them. There are 14 residues in the CDR3. The CDR3 coding sequence is TGTGCCAGCAGCTTAAGAGCGGGCACAGATACGCAGTATTTT. The encoded protein is CASSLRAGTDTQYF.

This clonotype was detected a few times. The rearrangement links TRBV10-3 to TRBJ2-3; D not certain. Germline CDR1 and CDR2: ENHRY and SYGVKD. Trimming stripped 9 bases from V and 6 bases from J, with 10 bases between. This CDR3 has 11 residues. CDR3 DNA sequence: TGTGCCATTTCTGGATCCGATACGCAGTATTTT. Translated: CAISGSDTQYF.

This clonotype was counted a few times. The rearrangement links TRBV6-5 to TRBJ2-5; D is tentatively TRBD1 or TRBD2 (6 bases each). CDR3 length: 14 amino acids. The V end lost 5 bases, the J end lost 0 bases, and 10 bases lay between the germline ends. Per the germline V gene, CDR1 is MNHEY and CDR2 is SVGAGI. The CDR3 spells CASSKGGYQETQYF. In nucleotides, the CDR3 is TGTGCCAGCAGTAAGGGGGGCTACCAAGAGACCCAGTACTTC.

The table lists this clonotype with a few counts. V gene TRBV19 combines with J gene TRBJ1-2; TRBD1 might be the D (5 bases). Germline CDR1 is LNHDA and CDR2 is SQIVND (reference sequence). Deletions cut 4 bases from V and 10 bases from J, with 10 bases between. The CDR3 is made up of 11 amino acids. Here the CDR3 DNA reads TGTGCCAGTAGTACCCGGGACCTCTACACCTTC. Translating it yields CASSTRDLYTF. Variable domain in full (rest from reference TRBV19 and TRBJ1-2): DGGITQSPKYLFRKEGQNVTLSCEQNLNHDAMYWYRQDPGQGLRLIYYSQIVNDFQKGDIAEGYSVSREKKESFPLTVTSAQKNPTAFYLCASSTRDLYTFGSGTRLTVV.

This clonotype was seen at least ten times. The chain uses TRBV6-5 and TRBJ2-5; D unclear. There are 13 residues in the CDR3. Trimming removed 5 bases from V and 5 bases from J, with 12 bases in between. CDR1 is MNHEY and CDR2 is SVGAGI in the germline V gene. The CDR3: CASSLGYWETQYF. The CDR3 nucleotides read TGTGCCAGCAGTCTGGGTTATTGGGAGACCCAGTACTTC.

V usage is TRBV12-3 or TRBV12-4 and J usage is TRBJ2-5, with D unresolved. There are 13 residues in the CDR3. V shed 6 bases and J shed 1 base, with 9 bases lying between them. CDR3 sequence (DNA): TGTGCCAGCAGATCAGACCGCCAAGAGACCCAGTACTTC. This gives the protein CASRSDRQETQYF.

This clonotype was counted at least ten times. The chain combines TRBV12-5 with TRBJ1-1, with 8 bases lining up with TRBD1. V shed 5 bases and J 0 bases; nucleotides not matched to a gene: 5. Germline V lookup: CDR1 LGHNT, CDR2 FRNRAP. This CDR3 comprises 15 residues. The CDR3 protein is CASGPDRGLNTEAFF. Here the CDR3 DNA reads TGTGCTAGTGGTCCAGACAGGGGCCTGAACACTGAAGCTTTCTTT.

The chain joins TRBV13 to TRBJ1-1; the D gene is possibly TRBD1 (5 bases). The V end was cut by 8 bases, the J end by 2 bases, with 15 bases between. The CDR3 is 14 amino acids. Per the germline V gene, CDR1 is PRHDT and CDR2 is FYEKMQ (reference sequence). Here the CDR3 DNA reads TGTGCCAGCGCAATAGGGGCCACCAACACTGAAGCTTTCTTT. It encodes CASAIGATNTEAFF.

This clonotype was recorded a few times. The V call is TRBV7-9, the J call TRBJ1-2, with D maybe TRBD1 (6 bases). The CDR3 covers 14 residues. Trimming removed 1 base from V and 6 bases from J, with 12 bases in between. The V gene's germline CDR1 is SEHNR and CDR2 FQNEAQ (reference sequence). The CDR3 sequence: CASSLEGRGDGYTF. DNA of the CDR3: TGTGCCAGCAGCTTAGAAGGCAGGGGAGATGGCTACACCTTC. The full variable domain, rest sourced from reference TRBV7-9 and TRBJ1-2, is DTGVSQNPRHKITKRGQNVTFRCDPISEHNRLYWYRQTLGQGPEFLTYFQNEAQLEKSRLLSDRFSAERPKGSFSTLEIQRTEQGDSAMYLCASSLEGRGDGYTFGSGTRLTVV.

At least ten counts were recorded for this clonotype. The chain is built from TRBV3-1 and TRBJ1-5; D is uncertain. Trimming stripped 3 bases from V and 1 base from J, with 7 bases between. Germline values: CDR1 LGHDT, CDR2 YNNKEL (reference sequence). This CDR3 has 14 residues. The DNA for the CDR3 is TGTGCCAGCAGCCATGGCGGGAGCAATCAGCCCCAGCATTTT. As protein: CASSHGGSNQPQHF.

In its sample, this clonotype was seen many times. J is TRBJ1-1 and V is TRBV5-6; D ambiguous. Germline CDR1 reads SGHDT; CDR2 reads YYEEEE. Trimming took 3 bases from V and 7 from J, leaving 13 bases between them. The CDR3 covers 13 residues. CDR3 amino acids: CASSWTLGGEAFF. As DNA, the CDR3 is TGTGCCAGCAGCTGGACGCTAGGTGGTGAAGCTTTCTTT.

This clonotype was seen only a few times. J is TRBJ2-7 and V is TRBV6-2 or TRBV6-3; unclear D gene. Looked up from germline, CDR1 is MNHEY and CDR2 is SVGEGT. The CDR3 covers 11 residues. Trimming removed 8 bases from V and 5 bases from J, with 10 bases in between. The CDR3 is CASGQAHEQYF. For the CDR3, the DNA is TGTGCCAGCGGCCAGGCCCACGAGCAGTACTTC.

This clonotype has just a few counts. The chain uses TRBV12-3 or TRBV12-4 and TRBJ2-3, with D perhaps TRBD1 (6 bases). The V end lost 5 bases, the J end lost 3 bases, and 18 bases lay between the germline ends. There are 16 residues in the CDR3. CDR3 amino acids: CASSPWGGGATDTQYF. CDR3 bases: TGTGCCAGCAGTCCTTGGGGTGGGGGCGCAACAGATACGCAGTATTTT.

The V call is TRBV4-3, the J call TRBJ1-2, with TRBD1 identical over 7 bases. CDR1 is LGHNA and CDR2 is YSLEER in the germline V gene. With 0 bases clipped from V and 8 bases from J, the junction kept 9 bases outside the gene matches. The CDR3 has 15 amino acids. As DNA, the CDR3 is TGCGCCAGCAGCCAAGATGACAGGGCGGAGGAAGGCTACACCTTC. Translating gives CASSQDDRAEEGYTF.

This clonotype was detected only a few times. This chain uses TRBV7-2 with TRBJ1-1; possibly TRBD1 for D (5 bases). This CDR3 region has 14 residues. Deletions cut 4 bases from V and 5 bases from J, with 14 bases between. Germline V lookup: CDR1 SGHTA, CDR2 FQGNSA. CDR3 in amino acids: CASSSRQRSTEAFF. In DNA form, the CDR3 reads TGTGCCAGCAGCTCCAGACAGAGATCAACTGAAGCTTTCTTT.